This record concerns one TCR beta chain sequence. The target of this receptor is not known. The record has no base qualities; no much larger clone is one base away. According to the study, the label for this sample's treatment or condition signals: allogeneic hematopoietic cell transplantation with graft depleted of TCRalphabeta T cells and CD19 B cells. TCRalphabeta/CD19-depleted allogeneic hematopoietic cell grafts were given to the transplant recipients, all of whom were children. The CDR3 measures 16 amino acids from cysteine to phenylalanine. Of all the DNA, just the CDR3 is kept, 48 bases in frame from base 1. The germline V gene provides CDR1 KGHSH and CDR2 LQKENI. A distance of 18 bases separates the germline ends of V and J, which lose 2 bases and 4 bases respectively. Receptors were amplified or captured by PCR. Sequenced using an Illumina HiSeq 2500. To normalize quantification of the TCRbeta repertoire, the TCR libraries were built with molecular barcoding that relied on unique molecular identifiers. In TCRdb, the public reads were trimmed at Q25 with fastp and aligned with MiXCR, with productive beta chains retained. Rows merge per CDR3 protein into single entries with the most common DNA and genes. The sample yields 780,000 or so distinct CDR3 sequences; approximately 15% were counted once. 5% of the sample goes to the ten largest clones.

The data originate from a study of T-cell reconstitution after alpha-beta-depleted transplantation in children (dated by TCRdb to about 2016). With regard to the full study: The study quantitatively tracked T-cell immune reconstitution after TCRalphabeta/CD19-depleted allogeneic hematopoietic cell transplantation in children using TCR repertoire profiling.

Paper-wide results and their limitations: Apparently early alphabetaT-cell count recovery about two months after transplant reportedly relied on only several hundred rapidly expanded clones derived from non-depleted graft cells. The high TCRbeta diversity at day 60 in some patients was ascribed to recipient T cells and intrathymic progenitors that had survived conditioning. Over subsequent months, a decline in hyperexpanded clone frequencies was noted, and after one year, T-cell counts and TCRbeta diversity were mostly ascribed to newly produced T cells.

The origin of this receptor is a male patient under 18 who had a stem cell transplant for acute lymphoblastic leukemia, so the T cells may come from the graft donor. The specimen was PBMCs, mostly from graft donor cells, collected 360 days after TCRalphabeta/CD19-depleted stem cell transplant. The chain links TRBV18 with TRBJ2-7; the D assignment is uncertain and may be TRBD1 or TRBD2, with 5 bases supporting each. The nucleotides are TGTGCCAGCTCACCAGAGACCCGGGACCTTATATACGAGCAGTACTTC. It translates as CASSPETRDLIYEQYF.